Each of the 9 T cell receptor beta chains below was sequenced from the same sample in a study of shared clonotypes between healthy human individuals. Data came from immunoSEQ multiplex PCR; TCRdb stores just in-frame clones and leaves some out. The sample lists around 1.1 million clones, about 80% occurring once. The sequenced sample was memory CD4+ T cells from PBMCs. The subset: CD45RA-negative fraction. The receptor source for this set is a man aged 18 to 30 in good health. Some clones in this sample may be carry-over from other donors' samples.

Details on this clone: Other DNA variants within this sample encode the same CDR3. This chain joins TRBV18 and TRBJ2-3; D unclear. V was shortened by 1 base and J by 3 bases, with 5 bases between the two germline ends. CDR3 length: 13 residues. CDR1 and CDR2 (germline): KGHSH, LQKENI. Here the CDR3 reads CASSPRGTDTQYF. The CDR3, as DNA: TGTGCCAGCTCACCACGAGGAACAGATACGCAGTATTTT.

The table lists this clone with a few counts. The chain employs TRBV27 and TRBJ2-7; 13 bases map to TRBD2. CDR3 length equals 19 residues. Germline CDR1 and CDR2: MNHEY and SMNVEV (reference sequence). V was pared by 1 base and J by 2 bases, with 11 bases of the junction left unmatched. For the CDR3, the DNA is TGTGCCAGCAGTTTATTGAGGGGTGGACTAGCGGGAGTCCCCTACGAGCAGTACTTC. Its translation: CASSLLRGGLAGVPYEQYF.

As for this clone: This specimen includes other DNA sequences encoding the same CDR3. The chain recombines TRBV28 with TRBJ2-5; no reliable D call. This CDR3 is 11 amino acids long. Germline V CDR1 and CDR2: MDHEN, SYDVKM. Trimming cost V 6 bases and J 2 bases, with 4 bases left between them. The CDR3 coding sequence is TGTGCCAGCAGAATTCAAGAGACCCAGTACTTC. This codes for CASRIQETQYF.

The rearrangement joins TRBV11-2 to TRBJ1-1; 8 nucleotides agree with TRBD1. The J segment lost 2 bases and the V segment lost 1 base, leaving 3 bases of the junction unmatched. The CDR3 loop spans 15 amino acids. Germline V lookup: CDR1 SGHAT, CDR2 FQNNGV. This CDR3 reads CASSLAGQGNTEAFF. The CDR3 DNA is TGTGCCAGCAGCTTAGCCGGACAGGGAAACACTGAAGCTTTCTTT.

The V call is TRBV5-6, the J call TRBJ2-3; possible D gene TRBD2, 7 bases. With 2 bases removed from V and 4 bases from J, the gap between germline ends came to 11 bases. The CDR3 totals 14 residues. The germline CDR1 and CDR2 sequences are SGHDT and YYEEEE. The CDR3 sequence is CASSFPGGADTQYF. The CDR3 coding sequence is TGTGCCAGCAGCTTTCCGGGGGGCGCAGATACGCAGTATTTT. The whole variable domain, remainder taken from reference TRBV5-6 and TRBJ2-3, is DAGVTQSPTHLIKTRGQQVTLRCSPKSGHDTVSWYQQALGQGPQFIFQYYEEEERQRGNFPDRFSGHQFPNYSSELNVNALLLGDSALYLCASSFPGGADTQYFGPGTRLTVL.

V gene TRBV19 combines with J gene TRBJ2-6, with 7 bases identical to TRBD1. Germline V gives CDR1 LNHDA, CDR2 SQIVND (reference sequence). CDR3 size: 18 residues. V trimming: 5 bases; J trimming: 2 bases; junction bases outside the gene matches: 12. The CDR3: CASSALTGTGAGANVLTF. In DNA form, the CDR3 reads TGTGCCAGTAGTGCCCTGACAGGGACCGGAGCTGGGGCCAACGTCCTGACTTTC.

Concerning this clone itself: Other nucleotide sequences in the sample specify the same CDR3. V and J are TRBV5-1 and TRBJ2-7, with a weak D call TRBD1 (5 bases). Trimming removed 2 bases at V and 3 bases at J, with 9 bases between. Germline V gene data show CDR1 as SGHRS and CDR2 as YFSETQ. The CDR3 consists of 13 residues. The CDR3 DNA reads TGCGCCAGCAGCTTACGGCAGGGCTACGAGCAGTACTTC. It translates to CASSLRQGYEQYF. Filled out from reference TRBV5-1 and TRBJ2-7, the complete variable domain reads KAGVTQTPRYLIKTRGQQVTLSCSPISGHRSVSWYQQTPGQGLQFLFEYFSETQRNKGNFPGRFSGRQFSNSRSEMNVSTLELGDSALYLCASSLRQGYEQYFGPGTRLTVT.

CDR3 region: CASSTLGTTYNEQFF. CDR3 bases: TGTGCCAGCAGCACCCTCGGGACCACCTACAATGAGCAGTTCTTC. This sequence joins TRBV7-3 and TRBJ2-1; D tentatively fits TRBD1 or TRBD2 (5 bases each). The CDR3 is 15 amino acids. Germline V CDR1 and CDR2: SGHTA, FQGTGA. The V end lost 5 bases, the J end lost 2 bases, and 13 bases lay between the germline ends. Full variable domain (missing parts from reference TRBV7-3 and TRBJ2-1): GAGVSQTPSNKVTEKGKYVELRCDPISGHTALYWYRQSLGQGPEFLIYFQGTGAADDSGLPNDRFFAVRPEGSVSTLKIQRTERGDSAVYLCASSTLGTTYNEQFFGPGTRLTVL.

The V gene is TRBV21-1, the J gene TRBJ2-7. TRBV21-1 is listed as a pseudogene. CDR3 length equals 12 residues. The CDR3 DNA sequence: TGTGCCAGCGGTCCCATCTCCTACGAGCAGTACTTC. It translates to CASGPISYEQYF.